The present TCR beta chain was sequenced within a study of blood T cells in healthy people across ages. A J-beta primer mix and a sample-barcoded 5' primer were used in a second PCR of roughly 7 to 12 cycles. TCRdb re-called the 5' RACE reads through MiXCR, storing one row per CDR3 protein. The data show 380,000 or so distinct CDR3 sequences, more than 45% seen once. The sample was blood. This sequence was found in a man aged 55-75 years in good health.

Here the CDR3 reads CASRYSGGSSYEQYF. The CDR3 DNA reads as TGTGCCAGCAGGTATAGCGGGGGGAGCTCCTACGAGCAGTACTTC. J is TRBJ2-7 and V is TRBV7-2, with TRBD2 identical over 10 bases. The germline V gene encodes CDR1 SGHTA and CDR2 FQGNSA. This CDR3 is built from 15 residues. V lost 6 bases and J lost 0; bases outside the gene matches: 5.